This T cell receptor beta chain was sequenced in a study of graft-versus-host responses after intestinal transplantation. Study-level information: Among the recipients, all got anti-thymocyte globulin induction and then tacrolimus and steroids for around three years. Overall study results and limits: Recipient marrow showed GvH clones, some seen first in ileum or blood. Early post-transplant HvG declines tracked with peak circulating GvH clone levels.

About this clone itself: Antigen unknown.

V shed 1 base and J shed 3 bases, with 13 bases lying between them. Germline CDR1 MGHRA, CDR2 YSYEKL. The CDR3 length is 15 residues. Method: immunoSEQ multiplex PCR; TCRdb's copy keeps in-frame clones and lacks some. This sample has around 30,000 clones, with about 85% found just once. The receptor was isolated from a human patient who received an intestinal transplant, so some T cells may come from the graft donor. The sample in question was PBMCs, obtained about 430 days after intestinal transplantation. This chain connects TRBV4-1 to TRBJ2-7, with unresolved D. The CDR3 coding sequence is TGCGCCAGCAGCCAAGTGGTGAATAGGAACTACGAGCAGTACTTC. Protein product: CASSQVVNRNYEQYF.